This TCR beta chain comes out of a study of OX40 agonist ivuxolimab in advanced cancers. Study background: Given to patients was ivuxolimab, an agonistic anti-OX40 (CD134) antibody. Overall study findings and caveats: Average numbers of expanded clones were greater in CD8+ T cells than in CD4+.

With regard to this clone: Its target is not known.

Sequencing used immunoSEQ multiplex PCR; TCRdb keeps in-frame clones, though not all of them. The sample has approximately 76,000 clones; roughly 86% are singletons. With 6 bases removed from V and 6 bases from J, the gap between germline ends came to 15 bases. This CDR3 has 13 residues. Germline V lookup: CDR1 SNHLY, CDR2 FYNNEI. The material was CD4+ or CD8+ T cells sorted from blood, obtained in a trial of the OX40 agonist ivuxolimab. The origin of this receptor is an adult with an advanced solid tumor such as melanoma, head and neck, liver or kidney cancer. The chain uses TRBV2 and TRBJ2-7; the D is unclear. As DNA, the CDR3 is TGTGCCAGCAGAAGTCAGCTAGGCGGCGAGCAGTACTTC. Protein product: CASRSQLGGEQYF.